The 16 T cell receptor beta chains reported below all come from one sample, sequenced in a study of shared clonotypes between healthy human individuals. The assay was immunoSEQ multiplex PCR, and TCRdb's table has in-frame clones only and misses some. This repertoire shows 2.3 million or so clones, more than 80% found once; its top ten account for under 0.45%. Sequencing used naive CD4+ T cells from PBMCs. Stated subset: CD45RA+ positively selected. The receptors derive from a man between 18 and 29 years old in good health. Some clones in this sample may be carry-over from other donors' samples.

This chain links TRBV15 with TRBJ2-1; D perhaps matches TRBD2 (6 bases). Per germline, CDR1 LNHNV and CDR2 YYDKDF (reference sequence). V was trimmed by 0 bases and J by 3 bases, leaving 12 bases between them. There are 16 residues in the CDR3. The DNA of the CDR3 is TGTGCCACCAGCAGAGATAAGGAGGGGAACTACAATGAGCAGTTCTTC. Protein sequence: CATSRDKEGNYNEQFF.

This clone was recorded only once. The rearrangement uses TRBV11-2 and TRBJ2-1; D is perhaps TRBD2 (5 bases). V was pared by 7 bases and J by 9 bases, with 16 bases between. Germline V gene sequence: CDR1 SGHAT, CDR2 FQNNGV. There are 13 residues in the CDR3. The CDR3 protein is CASNGEGSGEQFF. Written as DNA, the CDR3 is TGTGCCAGCAACGGAGAGGGATCGGGTGAGCAGTTCTTC.

The chain is built from TRBV6-5 and TRBJ1-1; D is ambiguous. Germline V CDR1 and CDR2: MNHEY, SVGAGI. V was shortened by 2 bases and J by 6 bases, with 7 bases between the two germline ends. The CDR3 totals 12 residues. CDR3 residues: CASSYGGAEAFF. The DNA for the CDR3 is TGTGCCAGCAGTTACGGTGGAGCTGAAGCTTTCTTT.

The gene calls are TRBV28 and TRBJ2-7; D is possibly TRBD1 or TRBD2 (6 bases each). Germline assignment: CDR1 MDHEN and CDR2 SYDVKM. The germline V and J ends were trimmed by 1 base and 6 bases, with 19 bases remaining between them. The CDR3 spans 16 residues. The CDR3 loop is CASSLSGGNVRGEQYF. The CDR3 region has the DNA TGTGCCAGCAGTTTATCCGGGGGAAATGTCAGGGGCGAGCAGTACTTC.

The chain employs TRBV6-1 and TRBJ2-2, with D possibly TRBD2 on 6 matching bases. This CDR3 spans 15 amino acids. CDR1 is MNHNS, CDR2 SASEGT, per germline. Trimming shortened V by 5 bases and J by 6 bases, and 16 bases separated the two germline ends. The CDR3 loop is CASSLQEGPSGELFF. CDR3 sequence (DNA): TGTGCCAGCAGTCTACAGGAGGGACCCTCCGGGGAGCTGTTTTTT.

This sequence joins TRBV28 and TRBJ1-3; D not certain. The CDR3 is made up of 14 amino acids. The V end was cut by 8 bases, the J end by 5 bases, with 16 bases between. Per the germline V gene, CDR1 is MDHEN and CDR2 is SYDVKM. CDR3 amino acids: CASRPGWARNTIYF. The CDR3 nucleotides read TGTGCCAGCCGCCCGGGGTGGGCCAGAAACACCATATATTTT.

This clone appeared a single time. The V call is TRBV7-3, the J call TRBJ1-1, with a possible D match to TRBD1 (5 bases). Germline V CDR1 and CDR2: SGHTA, FQGTGA. This CDR3 is 14 amino acids long. Deletions cut 5 bases from V and 2 bases from J, with 12 bases between. CDR3: CASSRDGLNTEAFF. The CDR3 bases are TGTGCCAGCAGCCGGGACGGACTTAACACTGAAGCTTTCTTT.

This chain links TRBV10-1 with TRBJ1-1; D is unresolved. The CDR3 extends over 14 amino acids. Germline assignment: CDR1 WNHNN and CDR2 SYGVQD (reference sequence). Trimming removed 3 bases at V and 1 base at J, with 9 bases between. CDR3 in amino acids: CASSETKANTEAFF. The CDR3 coding sequence is TGCGCCAGCAGTGAAACGAAAGCGAACACTGAAGCTTTCTTT.

This clone has a handful of counts. The chain carries TRBV25-1 and TRBJ1-1; D is undetermined. The CDR3 has 13 residues. CDR1 is MGHDK and CDR2 is SYGVNS in the germline V gene. V lost 5 bases, J lost 1 base, and 8 bases lay in between. The CDR3 DNA reads TGTGCCAGCAGTAGGGCCACGAACACTGAAGCTTTCTTT. Its translation is CASSRATNTEAFF.

This chain connects TRBV28 to TRBJ2-7; D remains ambiguous. Germline V gene data show CDR1 as MDHEN and CDR2 as SYDVKM. The CDR3 contains 16 residues. V lost 5 bases and J lost 3, with 20 bases in between. The CDR3 is CASSLEALGRHYEQYF. Written as DNA, the CDR3 is TGTGCCAGCAGTCTCGAAGCCCTAGGACGGCACTACGAGCAGTACTTC. The variable domain in full, completed from reference TRBV28 and TRBJ2-7, reads DVKVTQSSRYLVKRTGEKVFLECVQDMDHENMFWYRQDPGLGLRLIYFSYDVKMKEKGDIPEGYSVSREKKERFSLILESASTNQTSMYLCASSLEALGRHYEQYFGPGTRLTVT.

CDR3 in amino acids: CASSQGDRSYNEQFF. The DNA of the CDR3 is TGCGCCAGCAGCCAAGGGGACCGTTCCTACAATGAGCAGTTCTTC. V and J are TRBV4-3 and TRBJ2-1; D possibly matches TRBD1 or TRBD2 (5 bases each). The CDR3 runs 15 residues. Germline V lookup: CDR1 LGHNA, CDR2 YSLEER. V was pared by 1 base and J by 1 base, with 8 bases between.

J is TRBJ1-5 and V is TRBV30; D not certain. Between the trimmed V and J ends, which lost 3 bases and 3 bases, there was a span of 9 bases. The germline V gene encodes CDR1 GTSNPN and CDR2 SVGIG (reference sequence). This CDR3 is 13 amino acids long. CDR3 nucleotides: TGTGCCTGGAGCCGGGGAAACAATCAGCCCCAGCATTTT. This sequence encodes CAWSRGNNQPQHF.

The chain has TRBV5-4 and TRBJ2-7; 9 bases map to TRBD1. Germline CDR1 SGHNT, CDR2 YYREEE (reference sequence). The V gene end was trimmed by 0 bases and the J gene end by 6 bases; junction bases not matched to a gene: 7. The CDR3 totals 15 residues. CDR3 sequence reads: CASSLAPGQGSEQYF. CDR3 nucleotide sequence: TGTGCCAGCAGCTTGGCGCCGGGACAGGGTTCCGAGCAGTACTTC.

CDR3 sequence reads: CASSVVGQGLPEELFF. The CDR3 DNA sequence: TGTGCCAGCAGCGTAGTAGGACAGGGGCTCCCCGAGGAGCTGTTTTTT. The chain is built from TRBV9 and TRBJ2-2, with TRBD1 matching over 9 bases. Trimming took 0 bases from V and 10 from J; bases not matched to a gene: 10. The CDR3 contains 16 residues. CDR1 and CDR2 from the germline V gene are SGDLS and YYNGEE.

This clone was detected a few times. Other DNA sequences in this sample translate to the same CDR3. The rearrangement links TRBV2 to TRBJ1-5; D might be TRBD1 (5 bases). The V gene's germline CDR1 is SNHLY and CDR2 FYNNEI. This CDR3 has 14 amino acids. The V end lost 4 bases, the J end lost 4 bases, and 11 bases lay between the germline ends. The CDR3 sequence is CASSGGAGNQPQHF. The CDR3 DNA reads as TGTGCCAGCAGTGGCGGGGCAGGGAATCAGCCCCAGCATTTT.

The chain links TRBV7-2 to TRBJ2-1; D might be TRBD2 (6 bases). The CDR3 has 16 residues. Germline-derived CDR1 and CDR2 are SGHTA and FQGNSA. Trimming removed 1 base at V and 0 bases at J, with 10 bases between. CDR3 sequence reads: CASSLVAVGSYNEQFF. The DNA for the CDR3 is TGTGCCAGCAGCTTAGTAGCGGTTGGCTCCTACAATGAGCAGTTCTTC.